The clone carrying this TCR beta chain appeared a single time. Its antigen is unknown. This record belongs to a study of shared clonotypes between healthy human individuals. Notes on the study in general: What limited the represented genetic and exposure-history diversity was the small number of donors. A few donors showed sharing of around 5% of naive CD4 clonotypes.

A CD45RA-negative memory subset and a CD45RA+ naive subset were separated from the CD4+ cells. V dropped 0 bases and J dropped 8 bases, with 8 bases sitting between them. The CDR3 length is 13 residues. Germline loops: CDR1 LNHDA, CDR2 SQIVND (reference sequence). Sequenced by immunoSEQ multiplex PCR; TCRdb stores in-frame clones only, minus some. Of fewer than 1.8 million clones in the sample, around 98.5% were seen once. The sequence derives from a man aged 25-40 years in good health. The source material was naive CD4+ T cells sorted from blood. The subset here: CD45RA+ positively selected. The chain is built from TRBV19 and TRBJ2-1; D is unresolved. CDR3 nucleotides: TGTGCCAGTAGTATAGATTGGGCGGATGAGCAGTTCTTC. This encodes CASSIDWADEQFF.